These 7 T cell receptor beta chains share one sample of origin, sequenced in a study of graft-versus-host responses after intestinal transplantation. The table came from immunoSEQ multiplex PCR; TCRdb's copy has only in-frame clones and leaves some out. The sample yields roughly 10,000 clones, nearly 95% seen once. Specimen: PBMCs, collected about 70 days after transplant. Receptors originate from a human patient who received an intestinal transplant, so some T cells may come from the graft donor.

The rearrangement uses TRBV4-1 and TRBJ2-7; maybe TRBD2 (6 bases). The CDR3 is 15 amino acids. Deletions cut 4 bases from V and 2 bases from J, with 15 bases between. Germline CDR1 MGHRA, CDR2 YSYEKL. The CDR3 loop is CASSPAAGRPYEQYF. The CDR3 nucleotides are TGCGCCAGCAGCCCAGCAGCGGGTAGACCCTACGAGCAGTACTTC.

In DNA form, the CDR3 reads TGTGCCAGCAGCATGACAGGGAGTGGGGCCAACGTCCTGACTTTC. Amino acid sequence: CASSMTGSGANVLTF. The chain is built from TRBV13 and TRBJ2-6; the match to TRBD1 covers 7 bases. This CDR3 contains 15 residues. CDR1 and CDR2 from the germline V gene are PRHDT and FYEKMQ (reference sequence). Trimming removed 5 bases from V and 3 bases from J; junction bases left unmatched: 4.

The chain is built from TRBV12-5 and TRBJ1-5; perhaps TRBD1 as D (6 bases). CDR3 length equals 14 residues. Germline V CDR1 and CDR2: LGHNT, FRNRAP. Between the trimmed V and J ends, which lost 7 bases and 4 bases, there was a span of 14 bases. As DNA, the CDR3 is TGTGCTAGTGCCGGGGGAGGGACAAATCAGCCCCAGCATTTT. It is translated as CASAGGGTNQPQHF.

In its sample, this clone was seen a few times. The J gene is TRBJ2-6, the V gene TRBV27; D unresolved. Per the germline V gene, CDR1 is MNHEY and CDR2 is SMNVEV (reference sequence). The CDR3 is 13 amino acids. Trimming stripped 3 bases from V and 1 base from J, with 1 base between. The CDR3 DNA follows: TGTGCCAGCAGTTTTTCTGGGGCCAACGTCCTGACTTTC. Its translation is CASSFSGANVLTF.

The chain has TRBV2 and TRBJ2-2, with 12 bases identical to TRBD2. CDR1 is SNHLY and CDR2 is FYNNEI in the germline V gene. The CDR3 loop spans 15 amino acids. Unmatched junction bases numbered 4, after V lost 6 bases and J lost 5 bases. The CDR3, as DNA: TGTGCCAGCAGGAAGCTAGCGGGAGGGACCGGGGAGCTGTTTTTT. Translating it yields CASRKLAGGTGELFF.

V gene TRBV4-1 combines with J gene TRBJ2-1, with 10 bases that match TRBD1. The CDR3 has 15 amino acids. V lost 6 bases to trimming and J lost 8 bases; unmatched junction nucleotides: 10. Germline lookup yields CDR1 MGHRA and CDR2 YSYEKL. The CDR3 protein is CASSPSGTGAHEQFF. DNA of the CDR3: TGCGCCAGCAGTCCTTCCGGGACAGGGGCCCATGAGCAGTTCTTC.

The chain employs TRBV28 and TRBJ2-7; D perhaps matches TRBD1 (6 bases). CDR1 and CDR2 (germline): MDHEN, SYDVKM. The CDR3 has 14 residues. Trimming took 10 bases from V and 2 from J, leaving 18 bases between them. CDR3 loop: CATAEYGQPYEQYF. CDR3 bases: TGTGCCACCGCCGAATACGGACAGCCCTACGAGCAGTACTTC.